The clone carrying this TCR beta chain was counted at least ten times. Its antigen is not known. These data come from a study of regulatory T cells in long-lasting Graves disease. Study background: Freshly diagnosed Graves' patients had used antithyroid drugs for under 3 months. Findings and limits, study-wide: With a small sample size, accuracy may have been reduced.

Time point described: newly diagnosed GD, antithyroid drugs for less than 3 months. Researchers made the TCR library from RNA that was extracted from PBMCs. The CDR3 contains 14 residues. Germline CDR1 LGHDT, CDR2 YNNKEL (reference sequence). V lost 2 bases, J lost 6 bases, and 10 bases lay in between. Relying on iRepertoire HTBI primers and Arm-PCR of CDR3 regions, the team built TCR beta libraries. TCRdb re-analysed the multiplex PCR reads in MiXCR, keeping a single row per CDR3 protein. The table has over 400,000 distinct CDR3 sequences, about 15% seen once. These data were also reused for a study on T cells in Graves' hyperthyroidism and ophthalmopathy. That study reports: TCR CDR3 underwent first-round RT-PCR with the HTBI primer set. In validation, the model predicted ophthalmopathy. These predictions came a median roughly six months before onset.

The chain couples TRBV3-1 to TRBJ2-2; D unresolved. Sequencing used peripheral blood mononuclear cells (PBMCs), obtained at new diagnosis, from a patient treated with antithyroid drugs. This sequence originates from a woman aged 50 to 60 with Graves disease. For the CDR3, the DNA is TGTGCCAGCAGCCAACATGAAGGCGCCGGGGAGCTGTTTTTT. It is translated as CASSQHEGAGELFF.